The clone carrying this T cell receptor beta chain is judged large (0.1 to 1%). The target antigen is unknown. The sample is drawn from a study of vaccination and CD4 T cells after COVID-19. Treatment indicated: roughly ten-day PBMC culture with coronavirus spike peptide pools or control peptides (ViraFEST assay). The Oncomine TCR Beta short-read assay was applied to DNA of cultured CD4+ T cells. TCRdb itself ran the PCR reads through MiXCR, one entry per CDR3 protein. The sample holds approximately 10,000 distinct CDR3 sequences, around 60% seen once. The TCR sequence derives from a human donor with COVID-19. Sample: cultured CD4+ T cells from blood, taken after SARS-CoV-2 vaccination.

The CDR3 DNA is TGTGCCAGCAGGCCAGAGGAGATACGGAATTCACCCCTCCACTTT. Amino acids: CASRPEEIRNSPLHF. The chain joins TRBV28 to TRBJ1-6; D is uncertain. Trimming cost V 6 bases and J 7 bases, with 16 bases left between them. The length of the CDR3 is 15 residues. Germline lookup yields CDR1 MDHEN and CDR2 SYDVKM.